The source of this T cell receptor beta chain is a study of cytomegalovirus exposure and HLA in healthy donors. Overall study results and limits: Later, an analysis showed that TCR beta chains associated with HLA were more clonally expanded than others that were equally common. In an earlier analysis, in some 500 donors, most V segments appeared productive either ~87% or ~30% of the time. Diagnosis of cytomegalovirus status made by the classifier reportedly showed high specificity and sensitivity.

The PCR employed 60 Vbeta primers together with 13 Jbeta primers. Data came from immunoSEQ multiplex PCR; TCRdb stores just in-frame clones and leaves some out. The profile shows under 50,000 clones, approximately 90% of them singletons. The CDR3 totals 15 residues. Trimming at V came to 4 bases and at J to 5 bases, leaving 8 bases not matched to a gene. Germline assignment: CDR1 SGDLS and CDR2 YYNGEE. Each donor was healthy, and each was a bone marrow donor. Comment on this clone: Its antigen is not known.

The rearrangement uses TRBV9 and TRBJ2-3; 9 bases are a match to TRBD2. This clonotype originated in a woman aged 40 to 50 in good health and CMV-seropositive. Sample: PBMCs. The CDR3 loop is CASSPVQREEDTQYF. The CDR3, as DNA: TGTGCCAGCAGCCCTGTCCAGCGGGAGGAAGATACGCAGTATTTT.